The TCR beta chain under discussion was sequenced for a study of cytotoxic CD8 clonotypes in ibrutinib-treated CLL. Deep sequencing aimed at 1 in 200,000 to 1 in 1 million T cells' resolution. The repertoire was sequenced with immunoSEQ multiplex PCR; TCRdb's copy has only in-frame clones and lacks some. The sample consists of under 200,000 clones, 84% of them appearing once. This CDR3 region has 18 residues. The junction had 13 bases not matched to a gene; V was cut back by 0 bases and J by 5 bases. Germline CDR1 SGHTA, CDR2 FQGTGA. The source is a human donor with chronic lymphocytic leukemia. Here the sequenced sample was PBMCs, taken after 24 months of ibrutinib treatment. The rearrangement joins TRBV7-3 to TRBJ2-3, with 8 positions matching TRBD2. In nucleotides, the CDR3 is TGTGCCAGCAGCTTAACGAGGCCTAGCGGGTTCCGACAAGATACGCAGTATTTT. This sequence encodes CASSLTRPSGFRQDTQYF. Using reference TRBV7-3 and TRBJ2-3 for the parts outside the CDR3, the full variable domain is GAGVSQTPSNKVTEKGKYVELRCDPISGHTALYWYRQSLGQGPEFLIYFQGTGAADDSGLPNDRFFAVRPEGSVSTLKIQRTERGDSAVYLCASSLTRPSGFRQDTQYFGPGTRLTVL.